The next 10 T cell receptor beta chains were all read from a single sample in a study of human T cells and chemical hapten exposure. TCRdb analysed the RACE reads with MiXCR anew, one entry per CDR3 protein. This table has roughly 200,000 distinct CDR3 sequences, around 25% appearing once. Sample time point: patch test 3, about 24 weeks after DPC sensitization. Sample treatment: therapeutic diphenylcyclopropenone sensitization with weekly scalp DPC. The material was whole blood, obtained in connection with sensitization to the hapten diphenylcyclopropenone (DPC). The receptors were sampled from a middle-aged woman with alopecia areata. Some clones in this sample may be carry-over from other donors' samples.

This clonotype came up a few times. The chain joins TRBV7-3 to TRBJ2-1; D tentatively reads TRBD1 or TRBD2 (5 bases each). The CDR3 extends over 15 amino acids. Germline CDR1 reads SGHTA; CDR2 reads FQGTGA. V was trimmed by 0 bases and J by 1 base, leaving 7 bases between them. The CDR3 is CASSLTGTSYNEQFF. In DNA form, the CDR3 reads TGTGCCAGCAGCTTAACCGGGACGTCCTACAATGAGCAGTTCTTC.

This clonotype was counted between two and nine times. This rearrangement joins TRBV5-1 to TRBJ2-2, with 7 bases matching TRBD2. J gave up 3 bases and V 5 bases, and 7 bases lay outside the gene matches. The length of the CDR3 is 15 residues. Germline V gives CDR1 SGHRS, CDR2 YFSETQ. CDR3 sequence reads: CASSEAGPYTGELFF. CDR3 DNA: TGCGCCAGCAGTGAAGCGGGGCCTTACACCGGGGAGCTGTTTTTT.

Concerning this clonotype itself: This clone may be a read error of a much larger clone one base away. The chain links TRBV15 to TRBJ2-3; 8 bases map to TRBD1. This CDR3 has 15 amino acids. Germline lookup yields CDR1 LNHNV and CDR2 YYDKDF (reference sequence). CDR3 coding DNA: TGTGTCACCAGCATAGACAGGGGTGGCACAGATACGCAGTATTTT. Translation gives CVTSIDRGGTDTQYF.

This clonotype has more than one count but fewer than ten. The V call is TRBV20-1, the J call TRBJ2-7, with D maybe TRBD1 (6 bases). Trimming left V 6 bases short and J 2 bases short, with 14 bases between. Germline CDR1 reads DFQATT; CDR2 reads SNEGSKA (reference sequence). This CDR3 contains 13 residues. CDR3 bases: TGCAGTGCGAGTGCAGGGGCCCCCTACGAGCAGTACTTC. Translation gives CSASAGAPYEQYF.

The table lists this clonotype with a few counts. The V gene is TRBV28, the J gene TRBJ2-1, with TRBD2 matching 11 bases. After removal of 7 bases from V and 4 bases from J, the junction contained 12 bases not matched to a gene. From germline, CDR1 is MDHEN and CDR2 SYDVKM. This CDR3 region has 17 residues. CDR3 residues: CASINLAGTSGYNEQFF. Here the CDR3 DNA reads TGTGCCAGCATCAACCTCGCCGGGACTAGCGGATACAATGAGCAGTTCTTC.

V usage is TRBV20-1 and J usage is TRBJ2-2; D ambiguous. CDR1 DFQATT and CDR2 SNEGSKA come from the germline V gene (reference sequence). The length of the CDR3 is 14 residues. Trimming took off 1 base at V and 1 base at J, with 7 bases between the two ends. CDR3 sequence (DNA): TGCAGTGCTAGAGGCAGGCTGAACACCGGGGAGCTGTTTTTT. As protein: CSARGRLNTGELFF.

The chain is built from TRBV12-3 or TRBV12-4 and TRBJ2-5, with D perhaps TRBD1 or TRBD2 (5 bases each). The CDR3 length is 13 residues. V was cut by 6 bases and J by 1 base, with 9 bases left in between. For the CDR3, the DNA is TGTGCCAGCAGGCCAGGGACCCAAGAGACCCAGTACTTC. The encoded protein is CASRPGTQETQYF.

This clonotype was recorded a few times. This chain uses TRBV25-1 with TRBJ2-3, with unresolved D. Looked up from germline, CDR1 is MGHDK and CDR2 is SYGVNS. The CDR3 totals 15 residues. Trimming took off 7 bases at V and 0 bases at J, with 14 bases between the two ends. In DNA form, the CDR3 reads TGTGCCAGCAAACCTCGAACTCCTAGCACAGATACGCAGTATTTT. Protein: CASKPRTPSTDTQYF.

This clonotype was recorded a few times. The J gene is TRBJ1-6, the V gene TRBV10-3; 9 bases map to TRBD1. Germline V gene sequence: CDR1 ENHRY, CDR2 SYGVKD. This CDR3 region has 16 residues. Trimming took 4 bases from V and 7 from J; bases not matched to a gene: 8. CDR3: CAISVNRGRGNSPLHF. The CDR3, as DNA: TGTGCCATCAGTGTGAACAGGGGGCGAGGGAATTCACCCCTCCACTTT.

V and J are TRBV27 and TRBJ2-1; TRBD2 matches at 10 bases. The length of the CDR3 is 15 residues. The germline V gene has CDR1 MNHEY and CDR2 SMNVEV (reference sequence). After removal of 8 bases from V and 7 bases from J, the junction contained 11 bases not matched to a gene. This CDR3 reads CASALGISGRNEQFF. In DNA, the CDR3 is TGTGCCAGCGCCCTGGGCATTAGCGGGAGGAATGAGCAGTTCTTC.